The 13 T cell receptor beta chains listed next were all sequenced from one sample in a study of beta chain features in type 1 diabetes (dated by TCRdb to 2016 to 2018). Results and caveats for the whole study, not just this receptor: Type 1 diabetes patients showed a moderate but significant shortening of TCRB CDR3 length in all four CD4+ subsets.

Library construction relied on the immunoSEQ multiplex PCR assay. The High Capacity cDNA Reverse Transcription Kit was used to reverse transcribe all of the isolated RNA, meaning that expressed TCRB transcripts were what got sequenced. This immuneACCESS table, as held by TCRdb, lists in-frame sequences with V and J called but not all clones. Of the missing ones, under half trace to an unresolved V gene in checked studies; the others have no known cause. The sample contains about 260,000 clones, roughly a quarter of them found a single time. About 0.011% of the sample is taken by the ten largest. For these TCRs, the target antigens are not known. What was sequenced was naive CD4+ T cells from blood. The cell subset or site label for this specimen denotes: true naive CD4+ T cells. Every receptor here comes from a woman in her thirties with type 1 diabetes.

In regard to this clone: Other DNA sequences from this sample encode an identical CDR3 as well. V usage is TRBV27 and J usage is TRBJ1-1; D gene uncertain. Per the germline V gene, CDR1 is MNHEY and CDR2 is SMNVEV (reference sequence). CDR3 length: 12 amino acids. V was shortened by 8 bases and J by 4 bases, with 11 bases between the two germline ends. The chain's CDR3 is CASSLRGTEAFF. Written as DNA, the CDR3 is TGTGCCAGCTCCCTCCGAGGCACTGAAGCTTTCTTT.

This clone turned up a few times. Other nucleotide sequences from this sample produce the same CDR3. J is TRBJ1-2 and V is TRBV30, with TRBD1 identical over 7 bases. V lost 2 bases and J lost 2; bases outside the gene matches: 2. CDR3 size: 13 residues. Germline CDR1 reads GTSNPN; CDR2 reads SVGIG (reference sequence). CDR3 sequence reads: CAWSPTGNYGYTF. The CDR3 DNA is TGTGCCTGGAGTCCGACAGGGAACTATGGCTACACCTTC.

Concerning this clone itself: Additional DNA sequences in this sample encode the identical CDR3. The rearrangement links TRBV10-3 to TRBJ2-6, with D unresolved. This CDR3 spans 14 amino acids. Trimming pared 3 bases from V and 0 bases from J, leaving 3 bases between. Germline V gene data show CDR1 as ENHRY and CDR2 as SYGVKD. DNA for the CDR3: TGTGCCATCAGTGACAGCTCTGGGGCCAACGTCCTGACTTTC. As protein: CAISDSSGANVLTF.

V usage is TRBV28 and J usage is TRBJ2-4; a weak D match, TRBD1 (6 bases). The CDR3 covers 13 residues. The V gene's germline CDR1 is MDHEN and CDR2 SYDVKM. CDR3 amino acids: CALGQGAKNIQYF. The CDR3 DNA reads as TGTGCTTTGGGGCAGGGGGCCAAAAACATTCAGTACTTC.

This clone was detected only once. The V call is TRBV4-1, the J call TRBJ2-5; 11 bases fit TRBD2. The CDR3 consists of 14 residues. Germline trimming cut 4 bases from V and 3 bases from J; bases unmatched to any gene: 1. The germline V gene has CDR1 MGHRA and CDR2 YSYEKL. The CDR3 spells CASSPTSGKETQYF. CDR3 in DNA: TGCGCCAGCAGCCCGACTAGCGGGAAAGAGACCCAGTACTTC.

This clone was seen more than once but under ten times. The chain uses TRBV5-1 and TRBJ2-1; TRBD2 matches at 8 bases. Germline assignment: CDR1 SGHRS and CDR2 YFSETQ. This CDR3 has 14 residues. The ends lost 4 bases at V and 7 bases at J; junction bases unmatched: 7. CDR3 sequence: CASSPGSGGNEQFF. CDR3 nucleotides: TGCGCCAGCAGCCCTGGGTCGGGAGGGAATGAGCAGTTCTTC.

On this clone itself: The junction departs from the called germline gene at one end, perhaps through a read error. The chain joins TRBV29-1 to TRBJ1-1; D ambiguous. The CDR3 sequence is 11 residues long. CDR1 SQVTM and CDR2 ANQGSEA come from the germline V gene. This CDR3 is CSVQGSVAPWF. The CDR3, as DNA: TGCAGCGTTCAAGGCAGTGTCGCCCCATGGTTT.

The J gene is TRBJ2-2, the V gene TRBV5-1; D call uncertain. V was cut by 1 base and J by 0 bases, with 13 bases left in between. This CDR3 has 17 amino acids. Germline V lookup: CDR1 SGHRS, CDR2 YFSETQ. The CDR3 sequence: CASSLSGSPPNTGELFF. The CDR3, as DNA: TGCGCCAGCAGCTTGTCAGGCAGTCCCCCGAACACCGGGGAGCTGTTTTTT. Looking up the rest from reference TRBV5-1 and TRBJ2-2 gives the full variable domain: KAGVTQTPRYLIKTRGQQVTLSCSPISGHRSVSWYQQTPGQGLQFLFEYFSETQRNKGNFPGRFSGRQFSNSRSEMNVSTLELGDSALYLCASSLSGSPPNTGELFFGEGSRLTVL.

The V call is TRBV14, the J call TRBJ2-7; D gene unclear. The CDR3 has 12 amino acids. Trimming took off 4 bases at V and 5 bases at J, with 9 bases between the two ends. Germline V gives CDR1 SGHDN, CDR2 FVKESK. Here the CDR3 DNA reads TGTGCCAGCAGCCGGAGTTCCCACGAGCAGTACTTC. It yields the protein CASSRSSHEQYF.

CDR3 DNA: TGTGCCACCGGGAAGAGGGATCAGCCCCAGCATTTT. Amino acid sequence: CATGKRDQPQHF. This chain joins TRBV15 and TRBJ1-5, with D unclear. CDR1 and CDR2 (germline): LNHNV, YYDKDF (reference sequence). Between the trimmed V and J ends, which lost 8 bases and 5 bases, there was a span of 10 bases. CDR3 length: 12 amino acids. Based on the CDR3 plus reference TRBV15 and TRBJ1-5, the full variable domain is DAMVIQNPRYQVTQFGKPVTLSCSQTLNHNVMYWYQQKSSQAPKLLFHYYDKDFNNEADTPDNFQSRRPNTSFCFLDIRSPGLGDTAMYLCATGKRDQPQHFGDGTRLSIL.

There are a few counts of this clone. The chain couples TRBV18 to TRBJ1-5, with a tentative D call TRBD1 (5 bases). CDR1 and CDR2 (germline): KGHSH, LQKENI. The CDR3 runs to 16 residues. Trimming took 3 bases from V and 0 from J, leaving 12 bases between them. The CDR3 DNA sequence: TGTGCCAGCTCACCCTATGGGGCACATAGCAATCAGCCCCAGCATTTT. It encodes CASSPYGAHSNQPQHF. The full variable domain, rest sourced from reference TRBV18 and TRBJ1-5, is NAGVMQNPRHLVRRRGQEARLRCSPMKGHSHVYWYRQLPEEGLKFMVYLQKENIIDESGMPKERFSAEFPKEGPSILRIQQVVRGDSAAYFCASSPYGAHSNQPQHFGDGTRLSIL.

The CDR3 loop is CASSLSRLANEQFF. CDR3 in DNA: TGTGCCAGCAGTTTATCGAGACTAGCCAATGAGCAGTTCTTC. The chain employs TRBV27 and TRBJ2-1, with TRBD2 identical over 7 bases. The CDR3 loop spans 14 amino acids. The V gene's germline CDR1 is MNHEY and CDR2 SMNVEV (reference sequence). The V segment lost 0 bases and the J segment 6 bases; nucleotides outside the gene matches: 2.

CDR3 sequence: CATSPTMGSQETQYF. CDR3 sequence (DNA): TGTGCCACCAGCCCGACCATGGGGAGCCAAGAGACCCAGTACTTC. This rearrangement joins TRBV15 to TRBJ2-5; the D gene is possibly TRBD2 (5 bases). Trimming cost V 5 bases and J 1 base, with 14 bases left between them. The CDR3 covers 15 residues. CDR1 is LNHNV and CDR2 is YYDKDF in the germline V gene (reference sequence).